This entry is about one T cell receptor (beta chain). Its specific antigen is unknown. The input lacks base qualities; no much larger clone sits a single base away. This entry is derived from a study of blood T cell repertoires in COVID-19 (dated by TCRdb to 2018 to 2020). About the full investigation: Samples from collaborators originated in the United States, Italy and Spain and spanned both the acute and convalescent phases of COVID-19. The material from the prospective study consisted of cDNA or gDNA derived from T cells, B-cell-depleted T cells, or PBMCs. Subjects who had been exposed to COVID-19, were actively infected with it, or had recovered from it provided the deeply sampled blood TCRbeta repertoires that made up the dataset. The repertoires were made available in a free public database intended to serve as a resource for research on the immune response to SARS-CoV-2. The samples were drawn from two sources: the first 160 participants of the ongoing ImmuneRACE study, and over 1,000 subjects contributed by 6 global collaborators. Nearly every sample came with metadata listing a de-identified subject ID, COVID-19 status, age in years and sex. Where available, HLA class I and class II types were obtained from metadata supplied by the sample provider rather than from assay-based typing.

Study-wide findings and limitations: How much clinical and demographic metadata was included differed by source and by participant, and the metadata was provided uncurated.

According to the germline V gene, CDR1 reads SGHAT and CDR2 reads FQNNGV. The CDR3 goes from the cysteine to the phenylalanine over 15 residues. Only the CDR3 part of the read is kept: 45 bases, read in frame from the first base. The germline V and J ends show losses of 4 bases and 3 bases respectively, and no gene match explains 7 bases of the junction. One collaborating source in Seattle enrolled patients while the patients were actively infected and followed the patients over time throughout the course of disease. The collaborating institutions used their own protocols to collect whole blood in K2EDTA tubes. For TCRbeta analysis, collaborators shipped samples as frozen whole blood, isolated PBMCs, or DNA extracted from either of those sample types. TCRbeta CDR3 regions were amplified from genomic DNA by means of the immunoSEQ Assay, a bias-controlled multiplex PCR. Turning to the authors' computational methods: The number of nucleated cells in each sample was estimated from the amplification of reference gene primers within the assay. To quantify the absolute abundance of each unique TCRbeta CDR3 rearrangement, sequence reads were collapsed and filtered. For each sample, productive Simpson clonality was calculated as the square root of Simpson's diversity index over productive rearrangements. The table was pulled from immuneACCESS by TCRdb, which kept in-frame rearrangements only. Such tables lose some clones; where checked, under half of the loss comes from unresolved V genes, and the rest has no known cause. That table furnishes V, J and clone size, whereas the DNA furnished D and trimming. The table for this sample lists about 480,000 clones; approximately 88% of them were counted only once. The ten largest make up 10% to 15% of the sample.

Here the chain combines TRBV11-2 and TRBJ2-5, and 8 junctional nucleotides match TRBD1. Sequenced sample: peripheral blood. The clonotype originates from a woman between 45 and 60 years old with COVID-19, enrolled during active disease. The CDR3 region has the sequence CASSSGQGVKETQYF. The bases read TGTGCCAGCAGCTCCGGACAGGGAGTAAAAGAGACCCAGTACTTC.